Presented here are 24 T cell receptor beta chains from one specimen sequenced in a study of blood T cells in healthy people across ages. Next came a second PCR, run for roughly 6 to 11 cycles, which used a sample-barcoded 5' primer along with a J-beta primer mix. MiXCR, applied by TCRdb to the 5' RACE reads, yields one record per CDR3 protein. The sample records roughly 2 million distinct CDR3 sequences, roughly 49% being singletons. Input material: blood. Every receptor here comes from a woman aged 40 to 50 in good health.

The chain employs TRBV7-2 and TRBJ2-7; TRBD2 agrees at 10 bases. Trimming at V came to 2 bases and at J to 4 bases, leaving 5 bases not matched to a gene. Germline V gene sequence: CDR1 SGHTA, CDR2 FQGNSA. The length of the CDR3 is 15 residues. The CDR3 bases are TGTGCCAGCAGCTTAACTAGCGGGGTCTTGTACGAGCAGTACTTC. Protein sequence: CASSLTSGVLYEQYF.

J is TRBJ2-5 and V is TRBV20-1; D unclear. Deletions cut 4 bases from V and 7 bases from J, with 10 bases between. Germline lookup yields CDR1 DFQATT and CDR2 SNEGSKA (reference sequence). The CDR3 length is 11 residues. The CDR3 loop is CSAKGGVTQYF. CDR3 DNA sequence: TGCAGTGCTAAGGGTGGGGTGACCCAGTACTTC.

This clonotype has only a few counts. The V gene is TRBV7-2, the J gene TRBJ2-7; D ambiguous. This CDR3 spans 13 amino acids. Trimming removed 3 bases from V and 6 bases from J, with 12 bases in between. In germline, CDR1 is SGHTA, CDR2 FQGNSA. CDR3 nucleotides: TGTGCCAGCAGCTTTAGTGGTACGTCCGAGCAGTACTTC. Translation gives CASSFSGTSEQYF.

This clonotype was picked up a small number of times. V gene TRBV7-2 combines with J gene TRBJ2-7; 9 nucleotides match TRBD2. The J call may not be correct, given that the DNA end is closer to TRBJ2-4. The CDR3 is 17 residues long. Germline loops: CDR1 SGHTA, CDR2 FQGNSA. CDR3: CASSLGSLAGRLAIQYF. DNA for the CDR3: TGTGCCAGCAGCTTAGGCAGCCTAGCGGGGCGCTTAGCCATTCAGTACTTC.

The genes are TRBV4-2 and TRBJ2-3, with D maybe TRBD1 (6 bases). There are 13 residues in the CDR3. Trimming left V 0 bases short and J 9 bases short, with 10 bases between. The V gene's germline CDR1 is LGHNA and CDR2 YNFKEQ. This chain's CDR3 is CASSQEGGRTQYF. The CDR3 DNA is TGTGCCAGCAGCCAAGAAGGGGGAAGAACGCAGTATTTT.

The V and J genes are TRBV5-1 and TRBJ2-3; no firm D call. V was pared by 2 bases and J by 5 bases, with 15 bases between. CDR1 is SGHRS, CDR2 YFSETQ, per germline. There are 15 residues in the CDR3. In nucleotides, the CDR3 is TGCGCCAGCAGCTTAAACCCAGCTCTTGGAGATACGCAGTATTTT. The encoded protein is CASSLNPALGDTQYF.

The genes are TRBV20-1 and TRBJ1-1; D not certain. CDR1 and CDR2 (germline): DFQATT, SNEGSKA (reference sequence). Trimming left V 6 bases short and J 5 bases short, with 16 bases between. CDR3 size: 13 residues. The CDR3 coding sequence is TGCAGTGCCCCTAGAGGGAGAGGTACTGAAGCTTTCTTT. As protein: CSAPRGRGTEAFF.

The chain combines TRBV27 with TRBJ2-3, with 13 bases that match TRBD2. The CDR3 has 17 amino acids. With 4 bases clipped from V and 7 bases from J, the junction kept 11 bases outside the gene matches. The V gene's germline CDR1 is MNHEY and CDR2 SMNVEV (reference sequence). In nucleotides, the CDR3 is TGTGCCAGCAGTTCTACGGGAAGGACTAGCGGGGGCTATACGCAGTATTTT. It is translated as CASSSTGRTSGGYTQYF.

The chain joins TRBV20-1 to TRBJ2-5; 7 bases align to TRBD2. The CDR3 is made up of 15 amino acids. CDR1 and CDR2 (germline): DFQATT, SNEGSKA (reference sequence). The junction had 11 bases not matched to a gene; V was cut back by 5 bases and J by 2 bases. The CDR3 sequence is CSAPTRLGGQETQYF. The CDR3 DNA follows: TGCAGTGCTCCGACACGACTGGGGGGGCAAGAGACCCAGTACTTC.

The rearrangement links TRBV9 to TRBJ2-7, with a weak D call TRBD1 (6 bases). Germline CDR1 is SGDLS and CDR2 is YYNGEE. This CDR3 spans 13 amino acids. V was pared by 3 bases and J by 3 bases, with 10 bases between. The DNA for the CDR3 is TGTGCCAGCAGCGGTCAGACAGGCTACGAGCAGTACTTC. It specifies CASSGQTGYEQYF.

Only a few counts were recorded for this clonotype. The gene calls are TRBV4-2 and TRBJ2-1, with a possible D match to TRBD1 (6 bases). The V end lost 4 bases, the J end lost 0 bases, and 13 bases lay between the germline ends. CDR3 length: 16 amino acids. Germline V lookup: CDR1 LGHNA, CDR2 YNFKEQ. The CDR3 DNA follows: TGTGCCAGCAGCCCCGCAGGGGATAGCTCCTACAATGAGCAGTTCTTC. It codes for CASSPAGDSSYNEQFF.

The rearrangement links TRBV20-1 to TRBJ2-3, with 11 bases matching TRBD2. The trim removed 5 bases at V and 0 bases at J, leaving 7 bases unmatched. This CDR3 comprises 16 residues. CDR1 DFQATT and CDR2 SNEGSKA come from the germline V gene (reference sequence). Written as DNA, the CDR3 is TGCAGTGCTGGCCCTAGCGGGGGGTCTAGCACAGATACGCAGTATTTT. The encoded protein is CSAGPSGGSSTDTQYF.

This clonotype was found once. The chain is built from TRBV9 and TRBJ2-3; D is undetermined. This CDR3 contains 14 residues. Germline V lookup: CDR1 SGDLS, CDR2 YYNGEE. V lost 3 bases and J 6 bases, leaving 14 bases between the germline ends. In DNA, the CDR3 is TGTGCCAGCAGCGAAGTGGATATGAGGGATACGCAGTATTTT. Translating gives CASSEVDMRDTQYF.

This clonotype showed up just a few times. The V gene is TRBV7-2, the J gene TRBJ2-3, with TRBD2 matching 14 bases. V dropped 5 bases and J dropped 3; count of bases not matched to a gene: 4. The CDR3 is 16 amino acids. Per the germline V gene, CDR1 is SGHTA and CDR2 is FQGNSA. DNA of the CDR3: TGTGCCAGCAGCCGACTAGCGGGGGGGCGAACAGATACGCAGTATTTT. Its protein is CASSRLAGGRTDTQYF.

The chain couples TRBV6-6 to TRBJ1-5; maybe TRBD1 (5 bases). Between the trimmed V and J ends, which lost 7 bases and 1 base, there was a span of 14 bases. The CDR3 loop spans 15 amino acids. Germline loops: CDR1 MNHNY, CDR2 SVGAGI (reference sequence). CDR3: CASTKGHSSNQPQHF. The CDR3 DNA follows: TGTGCCAGCACCAAGGGGCACTCGAGCAATCAGCCCCAGCATTTT.

The chain joins TRBV20-1 to TRBJ2-4; the D gene is possibly TRBD2 (5 bases). Germline CDR1 and CDR2: DFQATT and SNEGSKA (reference sequence). The CDR3 runs to 14 residues. The V end lost 4 bases, the J end lost 0 bases, and 10 bases lay between the germline ends. The CDR3 sequence: CSAKGDLAKNIQYF. Here the CDR3 DNA reads TGCAGTGCTAAGGGAGATCTAGCCAAAAACATTCAGTACTTC.

In its sample, this clonotype was seen a few times. The J gene is TRBJ1-4, the V gene TRBV20-1, with D unclear. Germline lookup yields CDR1 DFQATT and CDR2 SNEGSKA (reference sequence). The CDR3 has 13 amino acids. V was cut by 6 bases and J by 4 bases, with 12 bases left in between. CDR3 nucleotide sequence: TGCAGTGCCCTGGCGGGAATTAATGAAAAACTGTTTTTT. This encodes CSALAGINEKLFF.

In its sample, this clonotype was seen once. The chain employs TRBV15 and TRBJ1-4; D is unclear. The V end was cut by 2 bases, the J end by 3 bases, with 10 bases between. This CDR3 is 15 amino acids long. CDR1 is LNHNV and CDR2 is YYDKDF in the germline V gene (reference sequence). The CDR3 spells CATSRQGRSNEKLFF. CDR3 bases: TGTGCCACCAGCAGACAAGGTCGCTCTAATGAAAAACTGTTTTTT.

The V gene is TRBV27, the J gene TRBJ1-2; 7 nucleotides line up with TRBD1. CDR1 MNHEY and CDR2 SMNVEV come from the germline V gene (reference sequence). The CDR3 loop spans 14 amino acids. Trimming removed 3 bases from V and 3 bases from J; junction bases left unmatched: 4. The CDR3 nucleotides are TGTGCCAGCAGTTTTAGAGGGGGCCACTATGGCTACACCTTC. It specifies CASSFRGGHYGYTF.

The table lists this clonotype with a few counts. The rearrangement links TRBV6-6 to TRBJ2-7; D ambiguous. V was trimmed by 6 bases and J by 1 base, leaving 10 bases between them. The CDR3 consists of 13 residues. The germline V gene has CDR1 MNHNY and CDR2 SVGAGI (reference sequence). CDR3 sequence (DNA): TGTGCCAGCAGCGCGACCCTATCCTACGAGCAGTACTTC. It yields the protein CASSATLSYEQYF.

V usage is TRBV7-2 and J usage is TRBJ1-1, with D uncertain. Germline CDR1 SGHTA, CDR2 FQGNSA. V lost 6 bases, J lost 9 bases, and 17 bases lay in between. There are 13 residues in the CDR3. DNA of the CDR3: TGTGCCAGCAGACCCTACTTAGAACGAAAAGCTTTCTTT. It encodes CASRPYLERKAFF. The variable domain in full, completed from reference TRBV7-2 and TRBJ1-1, reads GAGVSQSPSNKVTEKGKDVELRCDPISGHTALYWYRQSLGQGLEFLIYFQGNSAPDKSGLPSDRFSAERTGGSVSTLTIQRTQQEDSAVYLCASRPYLERKAFFGQGTRLTVV.

The V and J genes are TRBV7-2 and TRBJ2-1; a weak D match, TRBD2 (5 bases). The end of the DNA is better explained by TRBJ2-7, so the J call may be wrong. The CDR3 contains 14 residues. Germline V gene data show CDR1 as SGHTA and CDR2 as FQGNSA. The CDR3 DNA sequence: TGTGCCAGCGCTATTGGGAGCTCCTACAATGAGCAGTACTTC. Translation: CASAIGSSYNEQYF.

This clonotype was observed at least ten times. The genes are TRBV7-2 and TRBJ2-7; TRBD2 aligns across 9 bases. The CDR3 consists of 14 residues. Germline V gene lookup returns CDR1 SGHTA and CDR2 FQGNSA. V lost 8 bases, J lost 4 bases, and 9 bases stayed unmatched. CDR3 bases: TGTGCCAGCTCCCCTCAGCGGGGGGCTTACGAGCAGTACTTC. Encoded protein: CASSPQRGAYEQYF.

This sequence joins TRBV29-1 and TRBJ2-1; 13 nucleotides align to TRBD2. This CDR3 has 17 residues. Germline-derived CDR1 and CDR2 are SQVTM and ANQGSEA. J gave up 0 bases and V 6 bases, and 8 bases lay outside the gene matches. CDR3 region: CSVRLAGGISSYNEQFF. The CDR3 DNA follows: TGCAGCGTCCGACTAGCGGGGGGAATAAGCTCCTACAATGAGCAGTTCTTC.